This TCR beta chain was recovered during a study of blood T cell repertoires in COVID-19. About the research overall: Spain, Italy and the United States supplied samples that represented acute and convalescent COVID-19. From T cells, B-cell-depleted T cells, or PBMCs came the material, which was cDNA or gDNA.

The CDR3 consists of 13 residues. Between the trimmed V and J ends, which lost 5 bases and 1 base, there was a span of 8 bases. Germline V CDR1 and CDR2: MNHEY, SMNVEV (reference sequence). TCRdb's table, derived via immunoSEQ multiplex PCR, lists solely in-frame clones and lacks some. This sample has around 500,000 clones, with 80% to 90% found just once. Sequencing was performed on peripheral blood. The chain is built from TRBV27 and TRBJ1-2; possible D gene TRBD1, 6 bases. The receptor was derived from a human donor in a cohort sampled during active COVID-19. The CDR3 region has the DNA TGTGCCAGCAGTACAGGGTTTAACTATGGCTACACCTTC. Encoded protein: CASSTGFNYGYTF.